One and the same sample provided the 3 T cell receptor beta chains below, sequenced in a study of vaccination and CD4 T cells after COVID-19. Time point indicated: late sampling 161 to 241 days after vaccination in a few convalescent patients. Regarding treatment: approximately 10-day PBMC culture with coronavirus spike peptide pools or control peptides (ViraFEST assay). With the Oncomine TCR Beta short-read assay, DNA from cultured CD4+ T cells was sequenced. Via MiXCR, TCRdb re-called the PCR reads, giving one row per CDR3 protein. The sample has 20,000 to 25,000 distinct CDR3 sequences, more than 45% seen once; the top ten hold about 12%. Their antigens are not known. The sample here was CD4+ T cells from blood, cultured in vitro, taken about 7 months after SARS-CoV-2 vaccination. These TCRs come from a human donor who had recovered from COVID-19.

This clonotype was seen a handful of times. The chain employs TRBV7-2 and TRBJ2-1; 8 positions agree with TRBD1. The CDR3 sequence is 15 residues long. J lost 1 base, V lost 4 bases, and 3 bases had no gene match. CDR1 and CDR2 (germline): SGHTA, FQGNSA. The CDR3 bases are TGTGCCAGCAGCTCCGGGACAGGTTCCTACAATGAGCAGTTCTTC. Translated, it gives CASSSGTGSYNEQFF. The full variable domain, rest sourced from reference TRBV7-2 and TRBJ2-1, is GAGVSQSPSNKVTEKGKDVELRCDPISGHTALYWYRQSLGQGLEFLIYFQGNSAPDKSGLPSDRFSAERTGGSVSTLTIQRTQQEDSAVYLCASSSGTGSYNEQFFGPGTRLTVL.

The chain carries TRBV10-3 and TRBJ1-2; 8 nucleotides agree with TRBD1. Trimming cost V 6 bases and J 4 bases; bases outside gene matches: 10. Germline CDR1 ENHRY, CDR2 SYGVKD. This CDR3 comprises 15 residues. DNA of the CDR3: TGTGCCATCAGCAACTACAGGGGGGAAGGCTATGGCTACACCTTC. This encodes CAISNYRGEGYGYTF.

V gene TRBV6-1 combines with J gene TRBJ2-7; 8 bases match TRBD1. The germline gives CDR1 MNHNS, CDR2 SASEGT. V lost 5 bases, J lost 6 bases, and 9 bases stayed unmatched. The CDR3 length is 14 residues. DNA of the CDR3: TGTGCCAGCAGTCTAGACAGGGGCGGCACCGAGCAGTACTTC. Encoded protein: CASSLDRGGTEQYF.